This T cell receptor beta chain was observed in a study of T cells in localized non-small cell lung cancer. The V segment lost 1 base and the J segment 3 bases; nucleotides outside the gene matches: 7. From germline, CDR1 is SGHVS and CDR2 FQNEAQ. The CDR3 spans 17 residues. General study findings and limits: There was higher T cell clonality in uninvolved adjacent lung than in tumor, and it was highest there. Sequencing covered just one tumor region, so heterogeneity cannot be ruled out. Among the top 100 tumor clones, a median around 60 appeared in adjacent lung. Blood T cell density predicted longer survival; adjacent-lung clonality, shorter.

This table comes from immunoSEQ multiplex PCR, and its TCRdb copy is limited to in-frame clones, with some not included. The sample holds 20,000 to 30,000 clones, 81% seen once. In the case of this clone: Its target is not known.

The chain has TRBV7-8 and TRBJ1-5; 9 bases map to TRBD1. This receptor was obtained from a man aged 35-75 years with stage III squamous cell lung carcinoma. The sequences come from peripheral blood, collected before any cancer treatment. The CDR3 region is CASSLGGTGSVNQPQHF. The CDR3, as DNA: TGTGCCAGCAGCTTAGGCGGGACAGGGTCTGTCAATCAGCCCCAGCATTTT. The full variable domain, in which reference TRBV7-8 and TRBJ1-5 provide the parts outside the CDR3, is GAGVSQSPRYKVAKRGQDVALRCDPISGHVSLFWYQQALGQGPEFLTYFQNEAQLDKSGLPSDRFFAERPEGSVSTLKIQRTQQEDSAVYLCASSLGGTGSVNQPQHFGDGTRLSIL.